Listed below are T cell receptor beta chains from one sample, sequenced in a study of CD8+ T cells in alopecia areata. Assay used: immunoSEQ multiplex PCR; TCRdb lists only in-frame clones, some missing. The repertoire holds about 180,000 clones, with 53% as singletons. The material sequenced was CD8+ T cells sorted from blood, taken at week 24, from a patient treated with tofacitinib. The receptors were gathered from a human donor with alopecia areata. Both conserved end residues are part of each CDR3. D genes are given only for firm matches. Only some rows state a clone size, as once, few, many or a class for expanded clones.

>few|TRBV5-6|TRBJ1-5|.
CASKVQGGNQPQHF
TGTGCCAGCAAGGTACAGGGCGGCAATCAGCCCCAGCATTTT
>.|TRBV5-4|TRBJ1-2|.
CASSGGDRLPVF
TGTGCCAGCAGCGGGGGGGACCGCCTCCCAGTCTTC
>.|TRBV6-6|TRBJ2-7|.
CASLSSALEQYF
TGTGCCAGCCTCTCGTCGGCCCTCGAGCAGTACTTC
>.|TRBV29-1|TRBJ2-1|TRBD2
CSVVLAGVEQFF
TGCAGCGTTGTTTTAGCGGGGGTTGAGCAGTTCTTC
>.|TRBV12-5|TRBJ1-1|.
CASVARELAFF
TGTGCTAGTGTGGCCAGGGAGTTGGCTTTCTTT
>.|TRBV14|TRBJ2-2|.
CASRYRLTGELFF
TGTGCCAGCAGATACAGACTCACCGGGGAGCTGTTTTTT
>few|TRBV7-8|TRBJ2-7|.
CASSLGGQTYEQYF
TGTGCCAGCAGCTTAGGTGGGCAGACCTACGAGCAGTACTTC
>few|TRBV7-6|TRBJ1-6|.
CASSLRGDGKSPLHF
TGTGCCAGCAGCTTAAGGGGGGATGGAAAATCACCCCTCCACTTT
>.|TRBV4-2|TRBJ2-7|TRBD1
CASSQELVDRGSYEQYF
TGTGCCAGCAGCCAAGAGTTGGTGGACAGGGGCTCCTACGAGCAGTACTTC
>.|TRBV7-6|TRBJ2-7|TRBD2
CASSPGAGAYEQYF
TGTGCCAGCAGCCCAGGAGCGGGGGCGTACGAGCAGTACTTC
>.|TRBV11-2|TRBJ1-1|.
CASSLPPATNTEAFF
TGTGCCAGCAGCTTACCTCCAGCCACGAACACTGAAGCTTTCTTT
>.|TRBV30|TRBJ1-1|.
CAWRSGTEAFF
TGTGCCTGGAGGTCCGGCACTGAAGCTTTCTTT
>few|TRBV14|TRBJ2-3|.
CASSQDWSLVDRTDTQYF
TGTGCCAGCAGCCAAGATTGGTCGCTAGTCGACCGCACAGATACGCAGTATTTT
>.|TRBV30|TRBJ1-1|.
CAWSAERSGNTEAFF
TGTGCCTGGAGTGCCGAAAGATCGGGGAACACTGAAGCTTTCTTT
>.|TRBV27|TRBJ1-1|.
CASSSPRGLSEAFF
TGTGCCAGCAGTTCGCCCAGGGGACTAAGTGAAGCTTTCTTT
>.|TRBV7-9|TRBJ1-1|.
CASYTSRNTEAFF
TGTGCCAGTTACACCTCGAGGAACACTGAAGCTTTCTTT
>.|TRBV4-3|TRBJ2-5|.
CASSQEAGASETQYF
TGCGCCAGCAGCCAAGAGGCAGGGGCGTCGGAGACCCAGTACTTC